This T cell receptor beta chain comes out of a study of blood T cell repertoires in COVID-19. At the level of the study: Acute and convalescent COVID-19 samples came from the United States, Italy and Spain.

In the authors' workflow: Amplifying reference gene primers gave estimates of nucleated cell counts. The protocol was immunoSEQ multiplex PCR, while the TCRdb copy is restricted to in-frame clones and leaves out a portion. D and trimming come from the DNA, and the V and J calls and clone size come from that table. The top ten hold 3.5% to 4.5% of the sample, which has some 140,000 clones, roughly 85% seen once. CDR1 is SGHTA, CDR2 FQGNSA, per germline. The CDR3 totals 14 residues. Trimming cost V 5 bases and J 8 bases; bases outside gene matches: 10. Sequencing was performed on peripheral blood. The sequence was obtained from a man between 60 and 75 years old with acute or convalescent COVID-19. V gene TRBV7-2 combines with J gene TRBJ1-2; the match to TRBD1 covers 8 bases. In DNA form, the CDR3 reads TGTGCCAGCAGCCCTGGGACAGGTCCATTGGGCTACACCTTC. Translated, it gives CASSPGTGPLGYTF. The variable domain in full, with the rest retrieved from reference TRBV7-2 and TRBJ1-2, is GAGVSQSPSNKVTEKGKDVELRCDPISGHTALYWYRQSLGQGLEFLIYFQGNSAPDKSGLPSDRFSAERTGGSVSTLTIQRTQQEDSAVYLCASSPGTGPLGYTFGSGTRLTVV.